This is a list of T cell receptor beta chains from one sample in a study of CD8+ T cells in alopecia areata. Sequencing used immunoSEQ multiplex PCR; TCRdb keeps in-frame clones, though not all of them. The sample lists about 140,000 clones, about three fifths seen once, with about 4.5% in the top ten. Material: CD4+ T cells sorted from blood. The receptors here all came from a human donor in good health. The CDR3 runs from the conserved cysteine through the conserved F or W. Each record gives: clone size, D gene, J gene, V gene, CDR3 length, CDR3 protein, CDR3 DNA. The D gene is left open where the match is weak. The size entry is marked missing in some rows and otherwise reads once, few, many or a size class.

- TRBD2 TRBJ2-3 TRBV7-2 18 CASSPRASGNLGTDTQYF TGTGCCAGCAGCCCTCGGGCTAGCGGGAATCTTGGGACAGATACGCAGTATTTT
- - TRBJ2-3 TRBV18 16 CASSGARDRLTDTQYF TGTGCCAGCTCGGGGGCGAGAGACAGACTCACAGATACGCAGTATTTT
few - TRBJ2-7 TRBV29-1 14 CSVEDLTNPYEQYF TGCAGCGTTGAAGATTTAACAAACCCCTACGAGCAGTACTTC
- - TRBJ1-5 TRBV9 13 CASSGNTNQPQHF TGTGCCAGCAGCGGCAACACAAATCAGCCCCAGCATTTT
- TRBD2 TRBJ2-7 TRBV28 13 CASYNAGEREQYF TGTGCCAGCTATAACGCGGGAGAACGCGAGCAGTACTTC
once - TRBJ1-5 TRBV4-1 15 CASSHRLNINQPQHF TGCGCCAGCAGCCACCGACTGAACATCAATCAGCCCCAGCATTTT
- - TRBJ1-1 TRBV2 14 CASSDTNINTEAFF TGTGCCAGCAGTGATACGAACATCAACACTGAAGCTTTCTTT
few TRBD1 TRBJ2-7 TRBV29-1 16 CSVDRTGQTGGYEQYF TGCAGCGTTGACAGGACAGGACAAACGGGCGGCTACGAGCAGTACTTC
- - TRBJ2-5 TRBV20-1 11 CSARGRETQYF TGCAGTGCTCGTGGTCGAGAGACCCAGTACTTC
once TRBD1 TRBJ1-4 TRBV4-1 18 CASSYQPGTAATNEKLFF TGCGCCAGCAGCTATCAACCCGGGACAGCAGCAACTAATGAAAAACTGTTTTTT
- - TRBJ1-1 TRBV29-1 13 CSGSRGGNTEAFF TGCAGCGGTAGCAGGGGAGGGAACACTGAAGCTTTCTTT
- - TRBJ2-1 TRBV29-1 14 CSVEAVPAHNEQFF TGCAGCGTTGAAGCGGTCCCGGCCCACAATGAGCAGTTCTTC
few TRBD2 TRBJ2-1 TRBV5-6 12 CASSLSSGQQFF TGTGCCAGCAGCTTGTCTAGCGGACAGCAGTTCTTC
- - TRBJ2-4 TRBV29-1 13 CSVAAAGKNIQYF TGCAGCGTTGCCGCTGCGGGCAAAAACATTCAGTACTTC
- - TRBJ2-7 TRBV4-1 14 CASRHSGGTGEQYF TGCGCCAGCAGACATTCCGGTGGAACGGGCGAGCAGTACTTC
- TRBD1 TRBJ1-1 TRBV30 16 CAWQQNRQGLNTEAFF TGTGCCTGGCAACAGAATCGACAGGGCCTGAACACTGAAGCTTTCTTT
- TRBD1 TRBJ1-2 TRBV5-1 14 CASSPTGVDYGYTF TGCGCCAGCAGTCCGACAGGGGTCGACTATGGCTACACCTTC
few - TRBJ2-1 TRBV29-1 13 CSVDAGNYNEQFF TGCAGCGTTGATGCCGGGAACTACAATGAGCAGTTCTTC
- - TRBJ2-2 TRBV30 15 CAWSVWRTNTGELFF TGTGCCTGGAGTGTTTGGCGTACGAACACCGGGGAGCTGTTTTTT
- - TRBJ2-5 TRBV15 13 CATSKGREETQYF TGTGCCACCAGCAAAGGACGGGAAGAGACCCAGTACTTC
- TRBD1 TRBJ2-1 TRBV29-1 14 CSVLRTGQGNEQFF TGCAGCGTCTTAAGGACGGGACAGGGCAATGAGCAGTTCTTC
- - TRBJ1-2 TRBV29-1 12 CSVTDPGEGYTF TGCAGCGTCACCGACCCGGGTGAGGGCTACACCTTC
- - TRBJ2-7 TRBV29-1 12 CSVEVTAHEQYF TGCAGCGTTGAAGTGACAGCCCACGAGCAGTACTTC
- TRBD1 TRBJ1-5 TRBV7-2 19 CASSLDSWPRGSSHQPQHF TGTGCCAGCAGCTTAGATTCTTGGCCCAGGGGGAGTAGCCATCAGCCCCAGCATTTT
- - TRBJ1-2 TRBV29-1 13 CSVRGVRTYGYTF TGCAGCGTACGCGGAGTCAGAACCTATGGCTACACCTTC
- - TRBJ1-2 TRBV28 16 CASRPLGVVANYGYTF TGTGCCAGCAGGCCACTAGGGGTGGTCGCTAACTATGGCTACACCTTC
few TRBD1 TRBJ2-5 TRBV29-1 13 CSVERGPRETQYF TGCAGCGTTGAAAGGGGGCCGCGGGAGACCCAGTACTTC
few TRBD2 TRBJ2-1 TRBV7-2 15 CASSLKVGGWNEQFF TGTGCCAGCAGCTTAAAGGTGGGAGGGTGGAATGAGCAGTTCTTC
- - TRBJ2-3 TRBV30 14 CAWSPALLSDTQYF TGTGCCTGGAGTCCTGCCCTTCTCTCGGATACGCAGTATTTT
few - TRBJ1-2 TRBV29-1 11 CSARLGGGYTF TGCAGCGCCCGGTTGGGGGGTGGCTACACCTTC
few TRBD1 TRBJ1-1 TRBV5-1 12 CASSLGQGEAFF TGCGCCAGCAGCTTGGGACAGGGTGAAGCTTTCTTT
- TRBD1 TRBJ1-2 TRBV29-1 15 CSVEEPGQGARGYTF TGCAGCGTTGAAGAACCGGGACAGGGGGCAAGGGGCTACACCTTC
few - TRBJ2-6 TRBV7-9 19 CASSNYPGIESSGANVLTF TGTGCCAGCAGCAATTATCCGGGGATAGAAAGCTCTGGGGCCAACGTCCTGACTTTC
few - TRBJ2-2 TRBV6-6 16 CASSSGSGVGTGELFF TGTGCCAGCAGCTCGGGCTCGGGAGTCGGCACCGGGGAGCTGTTTTTT
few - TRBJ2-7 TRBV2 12 CASSRGNYEQYF TGTGCCAGCAGCAGGGGAAACTACGAGCAGTACTTC
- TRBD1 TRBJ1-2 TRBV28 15 CASSSTGQQPYGYTF TGTGCCAGCAGTTCCACGGGACAGCAACCCTATGGCTACACCTTC
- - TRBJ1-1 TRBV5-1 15 CASSWVGSMNTEAFF TGCGCCAGCAGCTGGGTGGGGTCTATGAACACTGAAGCTTTCTTT
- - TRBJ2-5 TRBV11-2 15 CASSSAQAPWETQYF TGTGCCAGCAGCTCGGCGCAGGCTCCTTGGGAGACCCAGTACTTC
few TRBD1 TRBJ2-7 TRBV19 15 CASSISGTGAYEQYF TGTGCCAGTAGTATCTCCGGGACAGGGGCCTACGAGCAGTACTTC
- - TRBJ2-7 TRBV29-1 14 CSVGGTGSSYEQYF TGCAGCGTTGGGGGCACCGGTTCCTCCTACGAGCAGTACTTC
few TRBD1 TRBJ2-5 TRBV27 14 CASSPTGVKGTQYF TGTGCCAGCAGTCCGACAGGGGTCAAGGGGACCCAGTACTTC